This TCR beta chain stems from a study of response to subunit inactivated influenza vaccine. Study-wide results and caveats: Authors suggested that a seasonal influenza vaccination recruits few new T cells each time.

Notes on this clonotype: Its antigen is not identified.

The CDR3 loop spans 14 amino acids. Germline trimming cut 7 bases from V and 3 bases from J; bases unmatched to any gene: 2. TCRdb redid the calling of the RT-PCR reads with MiXCR, one entry per CDR3 protein. The profile shows about 500,000 distinct CDR3 sequences, roughly 13% of them singletons. This sample comprised PBMCs from blood, obtained 35 to 45 days after vaccination. The receptor comes from a man in his fifties who received an inactivated influenza vaccine. This rearrangement joins TRBV12-3 or TRBV12-4 to TRBJ1-4; 10 positions match TRBD1. The CDR3: CASKTGGPNEKLFF. Here the CDR3 DNA reads TGTGCCAGCAAGACAGGGGGCCCTAATGAAAAACTGTTTTTT.